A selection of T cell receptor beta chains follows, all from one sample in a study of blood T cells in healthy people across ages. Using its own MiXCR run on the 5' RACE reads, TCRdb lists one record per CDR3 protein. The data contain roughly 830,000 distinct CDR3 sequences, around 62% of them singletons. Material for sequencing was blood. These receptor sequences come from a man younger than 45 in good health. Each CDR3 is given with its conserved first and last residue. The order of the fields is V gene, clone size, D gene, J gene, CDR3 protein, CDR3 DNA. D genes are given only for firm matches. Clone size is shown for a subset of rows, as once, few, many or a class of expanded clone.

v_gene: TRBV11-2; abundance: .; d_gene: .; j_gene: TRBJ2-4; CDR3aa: CASSVLPSPQNIQYF; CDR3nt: TGTGCCAGCAGCGTACTTCCTAGCCCCCAAAACATTCAGTACTTC
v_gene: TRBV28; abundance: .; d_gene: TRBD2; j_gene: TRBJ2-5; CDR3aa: CASSPTSGGARQYF; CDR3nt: TGTGCCAGCAGCCCGACTAGCGGGGGGGCCCGGCAGTACTTC
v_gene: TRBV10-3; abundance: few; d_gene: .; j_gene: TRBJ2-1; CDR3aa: CAISDLEYNEQFF; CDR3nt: TGTGCCATCAGTGATCTGGAATACAATGAGCAGTTCTTC
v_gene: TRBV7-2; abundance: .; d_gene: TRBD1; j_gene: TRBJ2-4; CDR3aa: CASSLGGQINIQYF; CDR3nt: TGTGCCAGCAGCCTTGGGGGACAGATAAACATTCAGTACTTC
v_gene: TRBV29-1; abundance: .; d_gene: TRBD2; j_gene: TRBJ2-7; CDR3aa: CSVPRGGGGGEQYF; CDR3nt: TGCAGCGTCCCACGGGGCGGGGGCGGGGGGGAGCAGTACTTC
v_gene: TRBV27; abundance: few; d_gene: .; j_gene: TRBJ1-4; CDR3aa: CASSPRTANEKLFF; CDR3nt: TGTGCCAGCAGTCCGCGGACAGCTAATGAAAAACTGTTTTTT
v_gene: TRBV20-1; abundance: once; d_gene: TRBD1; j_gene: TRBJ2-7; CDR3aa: CSAPPPRGPLNEQYF; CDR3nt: TGCAGTGCTCCCCCGCCCAGGGGGCCTTTGAACGAGCAGTACTTC
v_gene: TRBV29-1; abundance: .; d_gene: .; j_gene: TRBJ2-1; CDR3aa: CSVGALGSGEQFF; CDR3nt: TGCAGCGTTGGGGCCCTGGGGTCAGGTGAGCAGTTCTTC
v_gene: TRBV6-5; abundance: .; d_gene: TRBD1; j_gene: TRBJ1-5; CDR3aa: CASSYLSIWGTEGNQPQHF; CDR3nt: TGTGCCAGCAGTTATTTAAGTATTTGGGGGACAGAGGGCAATCAGCCCCAGCATTTT
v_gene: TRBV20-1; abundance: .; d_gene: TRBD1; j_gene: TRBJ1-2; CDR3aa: CSARDPYNDRGGYTF; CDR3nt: TGCAGTGCTAGAGATCCCTATAATGACAGGGGTGGCTACACCTTC